The rows below give T cell receptor beta chains drawn from one sample of a study of technical replicates of blood from several donors. This table comes from immunoSEQ multiplex PCR, and its TCRdb copy is limited to in-frame clones, with some not included. The table records tens of thousands of clones, roughly 92% of them present only once. Sequences were obtained from T cells isolated from PBMCs. All receptors come from a human donor in good health. Both conserved end residues are part of each CDR3. A D gene is named only where the DNA matches it firmly. Size tells how often a clone was seen (once, few, many) or the class of an expanded clone, and some rows leave it out.

J | V | D | size | DNA | CDR3
TRBJ2-1 | TRBV27 | TRBD2 | . | TGTGCCAGCAGTACGAGACTAGCGGGGGGAAACAATGAGCAGTTCTTC | CASSTRLAGGNNEQFF
TRBJ2-5 | TRBV6-5 | TRBD2 | . | TGTGCCAGTGGACTAGCGGGGAACCAAGAGACCCAGTACTTC | CASGLAGNQETQYF
TRBJ1-1 | TRBV29-1 | TRBD1 | . | TGCAGCGTGAAACCGGGACAGGGTGGAACTGAAGCTTTCTTT | CSVKPGQGGTEAFF
TRBJ2-1 | TRBV11-3 | . | . | TGTGCCAGCAGCTTAAGAGCGGGCTACAATGAGCAGTTCTTC | CASSLRAGYNEQFF
TRBJ1-5 | TRBV5-1 | TRBD1 | . | TGCGCCAGCAGCCATGAACAGGGGTCAGGCAATCAGCCCCAGCATTTT | CASSHEQGSGNQPQHF
TRBJ2-1 | TRBV9 | . | . | TGTGCCAGCAGCGTAGAGAGCATTCCCTACAATGAGCAGTTCTTC | CASSVESIPYNEQFF
TRBJ1-2 | TRBV2 | . | . | TGTGCCAGCAGTCCTCCAAACCGGGACATCTATGGCTACACCTTC | CASSPPNRDIYGYTF
TRBJ2-3 | TRBV28 | TRBD2 | . | TGTGCCAGCAGTTCTGAGCGGGAGGGAGTCTTATATACGCAGTATTTT | CASSSEREGVLYTQYF
TRBJ2-1 | TRBV6-6 | . | . | TGTGCCAGCAGTCCTCCTCGCGGCGACAATGAGCAGTTCTTC | CASSPPRGDNEQFF
TRBJ1-5 | TRBV11-2 | . | . | TGTGCCAGCAGCTTACAGGGTTATAGCAATCAGCCCCAGCATTTT | CASSLQGYSNQPQHF
TRBJ1-5 | TRBV28 | TRBD1 | . | TGTGCCACCCAAGGCGGGCTTCGCAAGGGGGCCAATCAGCCCCAGCATTTT | CATQGGLRKGANQPQHF
TRBJ2-4 | TRBV2 | . | . | TGTGCCAGCAGTGACCTGACAGCAGCCAAAAACATTCAGTACTTC | CASSDLTAAKNIQYF
TRBJ2-5 | TRBV6-5 | . | . | TGTGCCAGCAGCTTCGGACAGACCTACCAAGAGACCCAGTACTTC | CASSFGQTYQETQYF
TRBJ1-3 | TRBV4-1 | TRBD1 | . | TGCGCCAGCAGCCAACTCAACTGGACAGGGCGCTCTGGAAACACCATATATTTT | CASSQLNWTGRSGNTIYF
TRBJ1-5 | TRBV6-6 | TRBD1 | . | TGTGCCAGCAGCCTGGGACAGACTCAGCCCCAGCATTTT | CASSLGQTQPQHF
TRBJ2-1 | TRBV2 | TRBD2 | . | TGTGCCAGCAAAGGTGGGAGGGCCTACAATGAGCAGTTCTTC | CASKGGRAYNEQFF
TRBJ1-2 | TRBV2 | . | . | TGTGCCAGCAGTGAACTAGGCGATCTTAACTATGGCTACACCTTC | CASSELGDLNYGYTF
TRBJ2-3 | TRBV5-1 | . | . | TGCGCCAGCACTCTCTTAACGGGAAGCACAGATACGCAGTATTTT | CASTLLTGSTDTQYF
TRBJ1-5 | TRBV7-9 | . | . | TGTGCCAGCAGCTTAGACCAGGGTCAGCCCCAGCATTTT | CASSLDQGQPQHF
TRBJ1-3 | TRBV9 | . | . | TGTGCCAGCAGCTCAGTAGGGGCAGTGGGAAACACCATATATTTT | CASSSVGAVGNTIYF
TRBJ1-1 | TRBV10-3 | TRBD1 | once | TGTGCCATCAGAGCCGGGACAGGGGGAACTGAAGCTTTCTTT | CAIRAGTGGTEAFF
TRBJ1-3 | TRBV18 | . | . | TGTGCCAGCTCTCCTACTTCAGGGGTAGCTGGAAACACCATATATTTT | CASSPTSGVAGNTIYF
TRBJ2-1 | TRBV19 | TRBD2 | . | TGTGCCAGTAGTATAGACCCGGGACTAGCGGTGTACAATGAGCAGTTCTTC | CASSIDPGLAVYNEQFF
TRBJ1-1 | TRBV19 | TRBD1 | . | TGTGCCAGTAGTATAAGGTCATCGGGACAGGGGATTCGCACTGAAGCTTTCTTT | CASSIRSSGQGIRTEAFF
TRBJ1-1 | TRBV4-3 | TRBD1 | . | TGCGCCAGCAGCCAAGATAAGGGACAGGGGGCGTCGAACACTGAAGCTTTCTTT | CASSQDKGQGASNTEAFF
TRBJ1-2 | TRBV5-1 | TRBD1 | . | TGCGCCAGCAGACCCGGGACAGGGGGCTCCTATGGCTACACCTTC | CASRPGTGGSYGYTF
TRBJ1-5 | TRBV6-1 | TRBD1 | . | TGTGCCAGCAGTGCGGGACAGGACAATCAGCCCCAGCATTTT | CASSAGQDNQPQHF
TRBJ2-5 | TRBV29-1 | . | . | TGCAGCGTTGAAGACAGGGAGGAGGTTAGGGAGACCCAGTACTTC | CSVEDREEVRETQYF
TRBJ2-1 | TRBV4-3 | . | . | TGCGCCAGCAGCCAAGAAGCAGGCCTCTCCTACAATGAGCAGTTCTTC | CASSQEAGLSYNEQFF
TRBJ1-2 | TRBV28 | TRBD1 | once | TGTGCCAGCAGTGCCTACCCCGACAGGGCCCGAAATGGCTACACCTTC | CASSAYPDRARNGYTF
TRBJ2-2 | TRBV2 | . | . | TGTGCCCGCGAGGAGGCCGGGGAGCTGTTTTTT | CAREEAGELFF
TRBJ2-7 | TRBV14 | TRBD1 | . | TGTGCCAGCAGCCAGTTGGACAGGGCGGTCGAGCAGTACTTC | CASSQLDRAVEQYF